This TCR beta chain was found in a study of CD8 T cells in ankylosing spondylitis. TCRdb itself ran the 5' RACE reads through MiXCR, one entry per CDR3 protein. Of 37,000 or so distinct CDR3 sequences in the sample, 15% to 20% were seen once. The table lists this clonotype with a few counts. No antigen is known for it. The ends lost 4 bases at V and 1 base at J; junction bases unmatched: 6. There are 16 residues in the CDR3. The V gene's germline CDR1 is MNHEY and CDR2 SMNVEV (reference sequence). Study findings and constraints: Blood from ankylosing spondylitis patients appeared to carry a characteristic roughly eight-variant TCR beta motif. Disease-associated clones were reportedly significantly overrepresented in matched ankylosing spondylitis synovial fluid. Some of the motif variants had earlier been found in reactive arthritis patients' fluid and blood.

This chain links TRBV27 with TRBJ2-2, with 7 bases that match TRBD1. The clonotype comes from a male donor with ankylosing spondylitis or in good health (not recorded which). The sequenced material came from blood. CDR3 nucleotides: TGTGCCAGCAGTTCGGACAGGTATTGGAACACCGGGGAGCTGTTTTTT. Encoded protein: CASSSDRYWNTGELFF.